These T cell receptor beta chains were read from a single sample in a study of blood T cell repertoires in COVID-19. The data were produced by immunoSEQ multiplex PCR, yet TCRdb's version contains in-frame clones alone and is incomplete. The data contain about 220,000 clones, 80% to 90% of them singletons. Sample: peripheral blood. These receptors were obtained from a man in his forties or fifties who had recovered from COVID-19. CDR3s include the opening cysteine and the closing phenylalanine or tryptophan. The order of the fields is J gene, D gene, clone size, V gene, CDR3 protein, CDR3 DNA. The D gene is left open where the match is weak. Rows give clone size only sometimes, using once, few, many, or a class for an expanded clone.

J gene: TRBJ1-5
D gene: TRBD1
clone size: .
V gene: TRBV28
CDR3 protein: CASSAGTGGPQPQHF
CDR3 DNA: TGTGCCAGCAGTGCCGGGACAGGGGGCCCTCAGCCCCAGCATTTT

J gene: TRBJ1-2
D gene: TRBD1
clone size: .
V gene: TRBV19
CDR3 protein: CASSLQGARNYGYTF
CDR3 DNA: TGTGCCAGTAGTCTTCAGGGGGCTCGAAACTATGGCTACACCTTC

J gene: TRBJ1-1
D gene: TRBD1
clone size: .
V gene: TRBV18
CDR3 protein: CASSLGTATPNTEAFF
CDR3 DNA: TGTGCCAGCTCACTAGGGACAGCCACGCCGAACACTGAAGCTTTCTTT

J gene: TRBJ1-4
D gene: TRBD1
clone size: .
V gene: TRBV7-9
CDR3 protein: CASSLMGQAATNEKLFF
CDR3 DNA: TGTGCCAGCAGCTTAATGGGACAGGCGGCAACTAATGAAAAACTGTTTTTT

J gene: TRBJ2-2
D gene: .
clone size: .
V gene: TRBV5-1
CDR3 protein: CASSLRTDLTGELFF
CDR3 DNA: TGCGCCAGCAGCTTACGGACTGATTTGACCGGGGAGCTGTTTTTT

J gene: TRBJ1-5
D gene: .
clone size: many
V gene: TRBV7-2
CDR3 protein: CASSPRTENQPQHF
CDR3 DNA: TGTGCCAGCAGCCCCCGGACTGAGAATCAGCCCCAGCATTTT

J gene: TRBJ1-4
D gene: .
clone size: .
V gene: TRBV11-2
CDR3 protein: CASSLEDRGGEKLFF
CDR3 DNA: TGTGCCAGCAGCTTAGAAGACAGAGGTGGGGAAAAACTGTTTTTT

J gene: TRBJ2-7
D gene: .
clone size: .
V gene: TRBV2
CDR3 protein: CASSTRDEQYF
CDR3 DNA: TGTGCCAGCAGTACTCGTGACGAGCAGTACTTC

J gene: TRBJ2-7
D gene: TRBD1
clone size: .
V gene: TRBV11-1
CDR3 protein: CASSVDREYEQYF
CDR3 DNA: TGTGCCAGCAGCGTCGACAGGGAATACGAGCAGTACTTC

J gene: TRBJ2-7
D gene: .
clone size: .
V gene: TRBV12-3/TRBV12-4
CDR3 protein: CASSLVRRAEQYF
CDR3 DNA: TGTGCCAGCAGTTTAGTGCGCAGGGCCGAGCAGTACTTC

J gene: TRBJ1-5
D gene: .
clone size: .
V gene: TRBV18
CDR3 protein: CASSPLDITFGQPQHF
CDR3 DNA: TGTGCCAGCTCACCCTTGGACATCACTTTCGGTCAGCCCCAGCATTTT

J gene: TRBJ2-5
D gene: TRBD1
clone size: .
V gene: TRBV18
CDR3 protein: CASSLTGTGRETQYF
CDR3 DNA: TGTGCCAGCTCACTCACCGGGACAGGGCGAGAGACCCAGTACTTC

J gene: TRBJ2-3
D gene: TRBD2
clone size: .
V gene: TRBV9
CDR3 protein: CASSVLAGGPVDTQYF
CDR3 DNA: TGTGCCAGCAGCGTACTAGCGGGAGGGCCCGTAGATACGCAGTATTTT

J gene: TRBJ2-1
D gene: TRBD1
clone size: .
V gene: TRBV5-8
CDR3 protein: CASSFKTGGNQFF
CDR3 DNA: TGTGCCAGCAGCTTCAAGACAGGGGGGAACCAGTTCTTC